This T cell receptor (beta chain) was sequenced for a study of Ad26.COV2.S vaccination and SARS-CoV-2 variants. Study background: As a participant in COV1001, the donor was in the Ad26.COV2.S trial arm.

Treatment denoted: roughly 18 received Ad26.COV2.S at low or high dose, single or two shots; about 5 received placebo; per-sample allocation not given. Collection of the samples took place on day 63 after the first injection of vaccine or placebo. Here immunoSEQ multiplex PCR was the method, and the copy in TCRdb shows in-frame clones only, minus some. The table includes about 680,000 clones, 70% to 90% detected once. Germline CDR1 WSHSY, CDR2 SAAADI. V was trimmed by 6 bases and J by 3 bases, leaving 12 bases between them. The CDR3 contains 14 residues. Concerning this clone itself: The antigen is not known.

Points from the study as a whole: Breadth measured for non-spike TCRs was similar across vaccine and placebo recipients.

This clonotype originated in a person between 18 and 60 years old who received the Ad26.COV2.S COVID-19 vaccine or a placebo. The source was peripheral blood, collected in a trial of Ad26.COV2.S vaccine versus placebo. This chain connects TRBV10-2 to TRBJ2-4; perhaps TRBD1 as D (5 bases). The CDR3 protein is CASRGQDLKNIQYF. DNA for the CDR3: TGCGCCAGCAGGGGGCAGGACCTCAAAAACATTCAGTACTTC.